The 3 T cell receptor beta chains given below trace back to one sample, sequenced in a study of CD8 T cells in ankylosing spondylitis. Broader study findings: What appeared characteristic of ankylosing spondylitis blood was a TCR beta motif of several highly homologous variants.

TCRdb fed the 5' RACE reads into MiXCR, producing one record per CDR3 protein. The sample has 350,000 or so distinct CDR3 sequences, 8% seen once. Antigen specificity for these receptors is unknown. Sample: blood, either unsorted or a sorted T cell fraction (not recorded which). The receptors stem from a male donor with ankylosing spondylitis.

In this sample, this clonotype turned up a few times. The V and J genes are TRBV29-1 and TRBJ2-1; TRBD2 matches 9 bases. Germline V gene sequence: CDR1 SQVTM, CDR2 ANQGSEA. V lost 4 bases and J lost 8; bases outside the gene matches: 9. The CDR3 covers 14 residues. CDR3 sequence (DNA): TGCAGCGTTGTGGGGCTAGCGGGATGGTATGAGCAGTTCTTC. This codes for CSVVGLAGWYEQFF.

This clonotype was seen more than once but under ten times. The genes are TRBV6-5 and TRBJ2-1, with D uncertain. Germline values: CDR1 MNHEY, CDR2 SVGAGI. The CDR3 length is 12 residues. Between the trimmed V and J ends, which lost 5 bases and 8 bases, there was a span of 10 bases. The CDR3 region has the DNA TGTGCCAGCAGTACCCGGACCTATGAGCAGTTCTTC. It is translated as CASSTRTYEQFF.

Only a few counts were recorded for this clonotype. The V gene is TRBV6-1, the J gene TRBJ1-4; 9 bases line up with TRBD1. V trimming: 5 bases; J trimming: 12 bases; junction bases outside the gene matches: 16. The germline CDR1 and CDR2 sequences are MNHNS and SASEGT. There are 16 residues in the CDR3. CDR3 sequence (DNA): TGTGCCAGCAGTACCGGGACAGGGCTTCGCCCAGCCGAACTGTTTTTT. Its protein product is CASSTGTGLRPAELFF.